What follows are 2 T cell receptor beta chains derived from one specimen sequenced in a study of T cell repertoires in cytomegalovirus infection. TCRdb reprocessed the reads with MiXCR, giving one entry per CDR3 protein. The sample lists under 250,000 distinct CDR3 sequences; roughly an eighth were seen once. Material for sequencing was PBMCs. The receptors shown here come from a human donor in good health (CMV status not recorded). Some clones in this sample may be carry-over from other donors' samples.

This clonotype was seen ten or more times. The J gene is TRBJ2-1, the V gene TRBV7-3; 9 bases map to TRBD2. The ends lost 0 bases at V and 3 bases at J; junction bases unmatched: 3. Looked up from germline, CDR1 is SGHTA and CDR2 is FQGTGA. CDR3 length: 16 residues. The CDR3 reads CASSLTQAGGYNEQFF. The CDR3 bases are TGTGCCAGCAGCTTAACCCAAGCGGGAGGCTACAATGAGCAGTTCTTC. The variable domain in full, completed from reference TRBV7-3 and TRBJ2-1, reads GAGVSQTPSNKVTEKGKYVELRCDPISGHTALYWYRQSLGQGPEFLIYFQGTGAADDSGLPNDRFFAVRPEGSVSTLKIQRTERGDSAVYLCASSLTQAGGYNEQFFGPGTRLTVL.

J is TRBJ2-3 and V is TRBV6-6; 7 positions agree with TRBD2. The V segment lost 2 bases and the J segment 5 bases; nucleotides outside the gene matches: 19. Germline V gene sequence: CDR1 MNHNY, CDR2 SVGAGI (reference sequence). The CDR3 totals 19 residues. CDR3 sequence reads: CASSYAPRPSGSSGDTQYF. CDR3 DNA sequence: TGTGCCAGCAGTTACGCCCCTCGTCCTAGCGGTTCCTCGGGAGATACGCAGTATTTT.